This TCR beta chain was captured in a study of monozygotic twins with inflammatory bowel disease. The length of the CDR3 is 17 residues. In germline, CDR1 is LGHNA, CDR2 YNFKEQ. TCRdb re-called the 5' RACE reads and gives one entry per CDR3 protein, without DNA. The sample has fewer than 550,000 distinct CDR3 sequences. Points on this clonotype: The antigen remains unidentified.

Whole-study findings and limits: Healthy twins showed more clonotype sharing with others than IBD patients, especially patients with disease activity. Lower TCRbeta diversity (inverse Simpson) was seen in IBD patients than in healthy co-twins.

The chain uses TRBV4-2 and TRBJ2-7; TCRdb picks TRBD2, but there is no DNA to check that call. The receptor was derived from a human donor with ulcerative colitis or Crohn's disease, or a healthy co-twin of an affected twin (not recorded which). The sample was blood. The CDR3 is CASSHPLGGLALSEQYF.